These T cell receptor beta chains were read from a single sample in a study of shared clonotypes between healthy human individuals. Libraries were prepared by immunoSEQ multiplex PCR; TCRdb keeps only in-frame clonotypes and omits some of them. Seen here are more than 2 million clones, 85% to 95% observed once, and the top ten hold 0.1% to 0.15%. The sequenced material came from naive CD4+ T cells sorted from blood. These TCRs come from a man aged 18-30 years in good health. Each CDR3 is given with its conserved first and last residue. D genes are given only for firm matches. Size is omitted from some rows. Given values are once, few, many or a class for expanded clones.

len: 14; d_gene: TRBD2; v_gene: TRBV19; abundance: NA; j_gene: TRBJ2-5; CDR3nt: TGTGCCAGTAGTTCTAGCGGGGGACAAGAGACCCAGTACTTC; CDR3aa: CASSSSGGQETQYF
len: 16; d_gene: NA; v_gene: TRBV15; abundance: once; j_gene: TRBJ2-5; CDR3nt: TGTGCCACCAGCAGAGAAGGGCGCGAAGGAGCAGAGACCCAGTACTTC; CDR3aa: CATSREGREGAETQYF
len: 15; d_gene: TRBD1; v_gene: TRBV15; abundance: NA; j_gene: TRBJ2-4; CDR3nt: TGTGCCACCAGCCGGGACAGAGGGGCCAAAAACATTCAGTACTTC; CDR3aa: CATSRDRGAKNIQYF
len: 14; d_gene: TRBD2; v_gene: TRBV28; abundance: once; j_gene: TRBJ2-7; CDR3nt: TGTGCCAGCAGTTTCGGCGGGAGGCGAGGCGAGCAGTACTTC; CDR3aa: CASSFGGRRGEQYF
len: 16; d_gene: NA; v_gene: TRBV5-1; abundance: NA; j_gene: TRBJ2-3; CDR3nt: TGCGCCAGCAGCTTGGGGGCAGGGTTCTTCTCAGATACGCAGTATTTT; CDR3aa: CASSLGAGFFSDTQYF
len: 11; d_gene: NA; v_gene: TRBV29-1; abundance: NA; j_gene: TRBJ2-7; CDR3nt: TGCAGCGTTACGCAAGGATACGAGCAGTACTTC; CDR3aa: CSVTQGYEQYF
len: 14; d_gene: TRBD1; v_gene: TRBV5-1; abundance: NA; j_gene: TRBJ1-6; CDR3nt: TGCGCCAGCAGTACCGGGACAGAAGTCTCACCCCTCCACTTT; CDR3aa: CASSTGTEVSPLHF
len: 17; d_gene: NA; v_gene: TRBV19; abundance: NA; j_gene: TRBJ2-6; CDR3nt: TGTGCCAGTAGTATAAGTTTTGGGGGCACTGGGGCCAACGTCCTGACTTTC; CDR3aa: CASSISFGGTGANVLTF
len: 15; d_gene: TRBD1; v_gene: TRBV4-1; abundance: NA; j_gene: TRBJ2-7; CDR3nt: TGCGCCAGCAGCCAAGATCGACAGGGACCCTACGAGCAGTACTTC; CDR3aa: CASSQDRQGPYEQYF
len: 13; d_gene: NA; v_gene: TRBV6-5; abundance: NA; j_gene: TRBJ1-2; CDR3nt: TGTGCCAGCAGTCCCAGGGGATACTATGGCTACACCTTC; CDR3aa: CASSPRGYYGYTF
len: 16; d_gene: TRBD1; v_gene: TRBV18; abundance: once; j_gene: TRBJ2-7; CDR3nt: TGTGCCAGCTCACCCGCATATGGGGACAGGGGAGAGAAGCAGTACTTC; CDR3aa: CASSPAYGDRGEKQYF
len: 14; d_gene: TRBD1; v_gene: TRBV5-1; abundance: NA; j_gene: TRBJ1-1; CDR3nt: TGCGCCAGCAGCTTGGAGGACAGGGACACTGAAGCTTTCTTT; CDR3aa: CASSLEDRDTEAFF
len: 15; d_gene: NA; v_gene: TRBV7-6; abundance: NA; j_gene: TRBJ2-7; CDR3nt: TGTGCCAGCAGCGTCGACCGAGCCAGCTCCTACGAGCAGTACTTC; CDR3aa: CASSVDRASSYEQYF